These 10 T cell receptor beta chains came from one sample sequenced in a study of CD8+ T cells in alopecia areata. RNA extraction was followed by reverse transcription into cDNA, which acted as the sequencing template. Sequencing was performed with immunoSEQ multiplex PCR; in TCRdb, only in-frame clones are kept and a portion is missing. The table records about 120,000 clones, 35% to 40% of them present only once. Sequencing was done on a sample of CD4+ T cells sorted from blood. Every receptor here comes from a human donor with alopecia areata.

V and J are TRBV7-9 and TRBJ1-2; D is uncertain. Deletions cut 4 bases from V and 8 bases from J, with 17 bases between. Germline V lookup: CDR1 SEHNR, CDR2 FQNEAQ (reference sequence). The CDR3 totals 14 residues. CDR3: CASSYVPDPGGYTF. DNA for the CDR3: TGTGCCAGCAGCTACGTACCAGACCCGGGAGGCTACACCTTC.

The chain combines TRBV29-1 with TRBJ1-2; TRBD1 agrees at 9 bases. The germline V gene has CDR1 SQVTM and CDR2 ANQGSEA. This CDR3 has 16 amino acids. With 2 bases clipped from V and 4 bases from J, the junction kept 11 bases outside the gene matches. The CDR3 DNA reads as TGCAGCGTTGAAATCACCGGGACAGGGAGAGGCTATGGCTACACCTTC. Its translation: CSVEITGTGRGYGYTF.

Points on this clone: Other nucleotide sequences in the sample specify the same CDR3. V gene TRBV29-1 combines with J gene TRBJ2-6, with a weak D call TRBD1 (6 bases). The germline gives CDR1 SQVTM, CDR2 ANQGSEA. The V gene lost 4 bases and the J gene lost 2 bases, with 9 bases spanning the gap. The CDR3 extends over 14 amino acids. This chain's CDR3 is CSVVSGAGANVLTF. CDR3 in DNA: TGCAGCGTTGTATCAGGGGCTGGGGCCAACGTCCTGACTTTC.

This chain connects TRBV29-1 to TRBJ2-4, with TRBD1 identical over 7 bases. The CDR3 contains 15 residues. Germline lookup yields CDR1 SQVTM and CDR2 ANQGSEA. Trimming at V came to 0 bases and at J to 2 bases, leaving 4 bases not matched to a gene. CDR3 sequence: CSVEEQGTTKNIQYF. The CDR3 nucleotides are TGCAGCGTTGAAGAACAGGGGACGACCAAAAACATTCAGTACTTC.

The rearrangement uses TRBV20-1 and TRBJ2-2; possible D gene TRBD2, 5 bases. CDR3 size: 11 residues. The germline gives CDR1 DFQATT, CDR2 SNEGSKA (reference sequence). Between the trimmed V and J ends, which lost 5 bases and 7 bases, there was a span of 8 bases. CDR3 sequence: CSARGGGELFF. In DNA form, the CDR3 reads TGCAGTGCTCGTGGAGGCGGGGAGCTGTTTTTT.

This chain connects TRBV6-6 to TRBJ1-5, with a tentative D call TRBD1 (5 bases). Germline-derived CDR1 and CDR2 are MNHNY and SVGAGI (reference sequence). The CDR3 totals 14 residues. V was trimmed by 0 bases and J by 3 bases, leaving 6 bases between them. CDR3 sequence (DNA): TGTGCCAGCAGTTACTCCAGGGACAATCAGCCCCAGCATTTT. Translating it yields CASSYSRDNQPQHF.

This clone was counted only a few times. V is TRBV7-2 and J is TRBJ2-7; TRBD1 agrees at 12 bases. Germline assignment: CDR1 SGHTA and CDR2 FQGNSA. Trimming took 4 bases from V and 7 from J; bases not matched to a gene: 5. The CDR3 length is 14 residues. The CDR3 DNA follows: TGTGCCAGCAGCTCCCGGGACAGGGGGCGTGAGCAGTACTTC. Translated: CASSSRDRGREQYF.

This clone showed up just a few times. J is TRBJ2-1 and V is TRBV28; 11 nucleotides match TRBD1. The junction had 10 bases not matched to a gene; V was cut back by 7 bases and J by 8 bases. This CDR3 region has 15 residues. The germline gives CDR1 MDHEN, CDR2 SYDVKM. The CDR3 region is CASTHGGTGGDEQFF. As DNA, the CDR3 is TGTGCCAGCACCCACGGAGGGACAGGGGGTGATGAGCAGTTCTTC.

The chain couples TRBV9 to TRBJ2-1; 9 nucleotides line up with TRBD1. The CDR3 length is 16 residues. Germline CDR1 reads SGDLS; CDR2 reads YYNGEE. The J segment lost 8 bases and the V segment lost 0 bases, leaving 9 bases of the junction unmatched. In DNA form, the CDR3 reads TGTGCCAGCAGCGTAGCCGGGACAGGGAGCAGGGATGAGCAGTTCTTC. Amino acids: CASSVAGTGSRDEQFF.

This clone was seen a few times. The rearrangement links TRBV7-2 to TRBJ2-7, with 9 bases lining up with TRBD2. The V and J ends lost 1 base and 3 bases, in that order; junction bases with no gene match: 7. Germline CDR1 SGHTA, CDR2 FQGNSA. This CDR3 has 16 amino acids. The CDR3 loop is CASSLVGASGNYEQYF. The CDR3, as DNA: TGTGCCAGCAGCTTAGTCGGGGCTAGCGGGAACTACGAGCAGTACTTC.